These T cell receptor beta chains were read from a single sample in a study of cytomegalovirus exposure and HLA in healthy donors. Profiled with immunoSEQ multiplex PCR; TCRdb holds only in-frame clones, not every one. The profile shows tens of thousands of clones, less than 75% of them singletons. Sequenced sample: PBMCs. The source of these receptors is a man between 35 and 55 years old in good health and CMV-seropositive. Each CDR3 is given with its conserved first and last residue. A D gene is named only where the DNA matches it firmly. Not every row has a clone size; where given, it reads once, few, many or a size class.

clone size | J gene | V gene | D gene | CDR3 protein | CDR3 DNA
- | TRBJ1-1 | TRBV7-9 | - | CASSLVSLDSEAFF | TGTGCCAGCAGCTTAGTCTCTCTGGACAGTGAAGCTTTCTTT
- | TRBJ2-7 | TRBV30 | TRBD2 | CAWSVARGGGEQYF | TGTGCCTGGAGTGTGGCTAGGGGCGGGGGTGAGCAGTACTTC
- | TRBJ1-1 | TRBV5-1 | TRBD1 | CASSFRGRETEAFF | TGCGCCAGCAGCTTTAGGGGGCGGGAAACTGAAGCTTTCTTT
- | TRBJ1-2 | TRBV28 | TRBD1 | CASTSGDRRYGYTF | TGTGCCAGCACCTCCGGGGACAGGAGATATGGCTACACCTTC
- | TRBJ1-6 | TRBV30 | - | CAWSISTYNSPLHF | TGTGCCTGGAGTATTAGTACCTATAATTCACCCCTCCACTTT
- | TRBJ1-5 | TRBV27 | - | CASSPGGGPTQPQHF | TGTGCCAGCAGCCCCGGGGGGGGACCAACTCAGCCCCAGCATTTC
- | TRBJ1-1 | TRBV19 | - | CASRLQGTDTEAFF | TGTGCCAGTAGGCTTCAGGGGACGGACACTGAAGCTTTCTTT
- | TRBJ1-2 | TRBV5-1 | - | CASSLDRVDYGYTF | TGCGCCAGCAGCTTGGACAGGGTGGACTATGGCTACACCTTC
- | TRBJ2-1 | TRBV6-6 | TRBD1 | CASRGTGIYNEQFF | TGTGCCAGCAGGGGGACAGGCATCTACAATGAGCAGTTCTTC
- | TRBJ2-3 | TRBV10-3 | TRBD2 | CAISETQREITDTQYF | TGTGCCATCAGTGAGACCCAGCGGGAGATAACAGATACGCAGTATTTT
- | TRBJ2-7 | TRBV11-2 | TRBD1 | CASSLDTGVRRQYF | TGTGCCAGCAGCTTAGATACAGGGGTTCGACGGCAGTACTTC
- | TRBJ2-7 | TRBV10-3 | TRBD1 | CAISDHTRGPGEQYF | TGTGCCATCAGTGACCACACGAGGGGGCCGGGCGAGCAGTACTTC
- | TRBJ1-1 | TRBV28 | - | CASSLPGNTEAFF | TGTGCCAGCAGTCTCCCAGGGAACACTGAAGCTTTCTTT
- | TRBJ1-2 | TRBV12-2 | - | CASRSRLSGYGYTF | TGTGCAAGTCGCTCCCGGCTCTCCGGGTATGGCTACACCTTC
once | TRBJ1-2 | TRBV28 | - | CASSLTAGVRYGYTF | TGTGCCAGCAGTTTAACGGCAGGGGTTCGGTATGGCTACACCTTC
- | TRBJ1-1 | TRBV6-5 | - | CASSSKRFTEAFF | TGTGCCAGCAGTTCGAAGAGGTTCACTGAAGCTTTCTTT
- | TRBJ1-2 | TRBV5-1 | TRBD1 | CASSQGQDFYGYTF | TGCGCCAGCAGCCAAGGACAGGACTTCTATGGCTACACCTTC
- | TRBJ1-1 | TRBV5-6 | - | CASSLDRDTEAFF | TGTGCCAGCAGCCTTGATCGGGACACTGAAGCTTTCTTT
- | TRBJ2-2 | TRBV15 | - | CATSRDPGGNTGELFF | TGTGCCACCAGCAGAGACCCCGGCGGGAACACCGGGGAGCTGTTTTTT
- | TRBJ1-2 | TRBV7-8 | TRBD1 | CASSFETGGYGYTF | TGTGCCAGCAGCTTCGAAACAGGGGGTTATGGCTACACCTTC
- | TRBJ1-5 | TRBV6-4 | - | CASSWTLASPQHF | TGTGCCAGCAGTTGGACACTAGCGTCGCCCCAGCATTTT
- | TRBJ2-7 | TRBV5-1 | - | CASSLEGHRPYEQYF | TGCGCCAGCAGCTTGGAGGGGCATAGGCCCTACGAGCAGTACTTC
- | TRBJ1-2 | TRBV11-2 | - | CASSFRGYDGYTF | TGTGCCAGCAGCTTCCGGGGATACGATGGCTACACCTTC
- | TRBJ2-7 | TRBV4-1 | TRBD1 | CASSQEGIDRASYEQYF | TGCGCCAGCAGCCAAGAAGGAATTGACAGGGCCTCCTACGAGCAGTACTTC
- | TRBJ1-5 | TRBV7-2 | - | CASSLRSGPNQPQHF | TGTGCCAGCAGCTTAAGGTCAGGGCCCAATCAGCCCCAGCATTTT
- | TRBJ1-2 | TRBV4-2 | - | CASSHSGTGNGYTF | TGTGCCAGCAGCCATTCGGGCACAGGCAATGGCTACACCTTC
- | TRBJ1-3 | TRBV2 | - | CASVPNPTSGNTIYF | TGTGCCAGCGTTCCTAACCCTACCTCTGGAAACACCATATATTTT
- | TRBJ1-1 | TRBV2 | - | CASKELMNTEAFF | TGTGCCAGCAAGGAGCTAATGAACACTGAAGCTTTCTTT
few | TRBJ1-1 | TRBV5-5 | - | CASSLVGGNTEAFF | TGTGCCAGCAGCTTGGTAGGGGGGAACACTGAAGCTTTCTTT
- | TRBJ2-3 | TRBV12-5 | TRBD1 | CASGLVRTGEETDTQYF | TGTGCTAGTGGTTTGGTTCGGACAGGGGAGGAGACAGATACGCAGTATTTT
- | TRBJ2-5 | TRBV29-1 | - | CSVDLTRGTQYF | TGCAGCGTTGACTTGACCCGGGGGACCCAGTACTTC
few | TRBJ2-1 | TRBV13 | - | CASSLGEGREQFF | TGTGCCAGCAGCTTAGGCGAGGGTAGGGAGCAGTTCTTC
- | TRBJ1-5 | TRBV7-2 | - | CASSLDDEGYQPQHF | TGTGCCAGCAGCTTAGACGATGAGGGTTATCAGCCCCAGCATTTT
- | TRBJ1-3 | TRBV6-1 | - | CASSESGTIYF | TGTGCCAGCAGTGAGAGTGGCACCATATATTTT
- | TRBJ1-2 | TRBV19 | TRBD1 | CASSPGDRGYGYTF | TGTGCCAGTAGTCCCGGGGACAGGGGCTATGGCTACACCTTC
- | TRBJ1-1 | TRBV7-2 | - | CASSPQGTEAFF | TGTGCCAGCAGCCCCCAGGGTACTGAAGCTTTCTTT
- | TRBJ2-5 | TRBV5-4 | - | CASRLAGLETQYF | TGTGCCAGCAGACTAGCAGGGTTAGAGACCCAGTACTTC
- | TRBJ1-5 | TRBV7-2 | - | CASSPRGAPNQPQHF | TGTGCCAGCAGCCCCCGTGGGGCCCCAAATCAGCCCCAGCATTTT
- | TRBJ2-5 | TRBV27 | TRBD1 | CASSTTTGSETQYF | TGTGCCAGCAGTACGACGACAGGGTCGGAGACCCAGTACTTC
- | TRBJ2-7 | TRBV7-2 | TRBD2 | CASSARGTGGFEQYF | TGTGCCAGCAGCGCCCGGGGGACGGGAGGGTTCGAGCAGTACTTC
few | TRBJ2-3 | TRBV5-1 | TRBD2 | CASSLGGGTSGYTDTQYF | TGCGCCAGCAGCTTGGGGGGTGGAACTAGCGGCTACACAGATACGCAGTATTTT
- | TRBJ1-4 | TRBV5-1 | - | CASSSAATNEKLFF | TGCGCCAGCAGCTCGGCGGCAACTAATGAAAAACTGTTTTTT
- | TRBJ2-1 | TRBV7-9 | TRBD2 | CASSFGSGYNEQFF | TGTGCCAGCAGCTTCGGTAGCGGGTACAATGAGCAGTTCTTC
- | TRBJ1-5 | TRBV28 | - | CASSLGGYSNQPQHF | TGTGCCAGCAGCCTCGGGGGATATAGCAATCAGCCCCAGCATTTT
few | TRBJ2-5 | TRBV29-1 | TRBD1 | CSFRDSGQETQYF | TGCAGCTTCCGGGACAGCGGACAAGAGACCCAGTACTTC
- | TRBJ2-5 | TRBV2 | - | CASRQLQETQYF | TGTGCCAGCAGACAATTACAAGAGACCCAGTACTTC
- | TRBJ2-3 | TRBV5-4 | - | CASSLPNSGDTQYF | TGTGCCAGCAGCTTACCCAATTCCGGAGATACGCAGTATTTT
- | TRBJ1-2 | TRBV6-6 | - | CASNRQAILGGYTF | TGTGCCAGCAACCGACAGGCGATCCTCGGTGGCTACACCTTC
- | TRBJ2-1 | TRBV5-1 | - | CASSRQGGAGRNEQFF | TGCGCCAGCAGCCGCCAGGGTGGTGCGGGACGCAATGAGCAGTTCTTC
- | TRBJ2-1 | TRBV6-5 | TRBD2 | CASSYTGLAGGNEQFF | TGTGCCAGCAGTTACACGGGACTAGCGGGAGGGAATGAGCAGTTCTTC
- | TRBJ2-1 | TRBV13 | TRBD2 | CASSLGRLAGAQQFF | TGTGCCAGCAGCTTAGGAAGGCTAGCGGGAGCCCAGCAGTTCTTC
- | TRBJ2-1 | TRBV5-1 | TRBD1 | CASSRQGQGDEQFF | TGCGCCAGCAGCCGACAGGGACAGGGGGATGAGCAGTTCTTC
- | TRBJ1-2 | TRBV5-1 | TRBD1 | CASSSARDRVTYTF | TGCGCCAGCAGCTCCGCCCGGGACAGGGTGACCTACACCTTC
- | TRBJ2-1 | TRBV27 | - | CASSPWAIPSYEQFF | TGTGCCAGCAGTCCTTGGGCGATACCAAGTTATGAGCAGTTCTTC
once | TRBJ2-3 | TRBV6-1 | TRBD2 | CASSELGLGGKDTQYF | TGTGCCAGCAGTGAGTTGGGACTAGGGGGGAAAGATACGCAGTATTTT
- | TRBJ1-2 | TRBV5-4 | - | CASSPRNSFYGYTF | TGTGCCAGCAGCCCCCGGAACAGCTTCTATGGCTACACCTTC
- | TRBJ2-1 | TRBV5-1 | TRBD1 | CASSRDRAYNEQFF | TGCGCCAGCAGTCGGGACAGGGCCTACAATGAGCAGTTCTTC
- | TRBJ2-3 | TRBV5-1 | - | CASSLDYISTDTQYF | TGCGCCAGCAGCTTGGATTATATAAGCACAGATACGCAGTATTTT
- | TRBJ2-5 | TRBV2 | TRBD2 | CASSEGTSGRRRETQYF | TGTGCCAGCAGTGAGGGGACTAGCGGGAGGCGGAGAGAGACCCAGTACTTC
- | TRBJ1-1 | TRBV10-3 | - | CAIGAAINTEAFF | TGTGCCATCGGGGCAGCTATCAACACTGAAGCTTTCTTT